This passage covers 2 T cell receptor beta chains from one sample sequenced in a study of blood T cell repertoires in COVID-19. Produced via immunoSEQ multiplex PCR; TCRdb's table is partial and in-frame only. The data show fewer than 700,000 clones, with roughly nine tenths seen just once and around 8% held by the top ten. The specimen sequenced was peripheral blood. These receptors originate from a woman aged 50 to 65 with COVID-19, enrolled during active disease.

Worth noting for this clone: The junction differs from germline at one of its ends, possibly a read error. The chain joins TRBV7-6 to TRBJ1-2; the D gene is possibly TRBD1 (5 bases). This CDR3 is built from 12 residues. The germline V gene encodes CDR1 SGHVS and CDR2 FNYEAQ. The CDR3 here is CASSPGRGTPAF. CDR3 in DNA: TGTGCCAGCAGCCCAGGGCGCGGGACTCCCGCCTTC. Filled out from reference TRBV7-6 and TRBJ1-2, the complete variable domain reads GAGVSQSPRYKVTKRGQDVALRCDPISGHVSLYWYRQALGQGPEFLTYFNYEAQQDKSGLPNDRFSAERPEGSISTLTIQRTEQRDSAMYRCASSPGRGTPAFGSGTRLTVV.

This chain links TRBV28 with TRBJ1-1, with a possible D match to TRBD1 (6 bases). The CDR3 has 11 residues. Between the trimmed V and J ends, which lost 3 bases and 8 bases, there was a span of 7 bases. Germline V gives CDR1 MDHEN, CDR2 SYDVKM. CDR3 coding DNA: TGTGCCAGCAGTTTTGGGACAGAAGCTTTCTTT. This encodes CASSFGTEAFF.